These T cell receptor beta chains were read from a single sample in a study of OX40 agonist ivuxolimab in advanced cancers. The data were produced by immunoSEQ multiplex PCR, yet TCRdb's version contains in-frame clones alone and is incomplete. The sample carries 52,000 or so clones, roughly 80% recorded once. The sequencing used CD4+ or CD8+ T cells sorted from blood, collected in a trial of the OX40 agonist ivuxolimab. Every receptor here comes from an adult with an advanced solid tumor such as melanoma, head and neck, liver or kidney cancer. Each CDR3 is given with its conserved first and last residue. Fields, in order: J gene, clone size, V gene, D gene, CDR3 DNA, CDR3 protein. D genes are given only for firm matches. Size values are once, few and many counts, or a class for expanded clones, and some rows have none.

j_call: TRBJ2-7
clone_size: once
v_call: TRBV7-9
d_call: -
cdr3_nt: TGTGCCAGCAGCTTAGAGGATCCCCGAACACGGCAGTACTTC
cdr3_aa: CASSLEDPRTRQYF

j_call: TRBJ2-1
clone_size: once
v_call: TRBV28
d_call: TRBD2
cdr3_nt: TGTGCCAGCAGTTACTCGACTAGCGGTAACAATGAGCAGTTCTTC
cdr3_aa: CASSYSTSGNNEQFF

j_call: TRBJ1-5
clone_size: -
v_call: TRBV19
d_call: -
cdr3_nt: TGTGCCAGTAGTATCACACCCCAAGGCAGCAATCAGCCCCAGCATTTT
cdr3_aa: CASSITPQGSNQPQHF

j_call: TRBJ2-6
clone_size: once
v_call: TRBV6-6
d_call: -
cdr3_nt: TGTGCCAGCAGTTCCTATGGCTCTGGGGCCAACGTCCTGACTTTC
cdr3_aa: CASSSYGSGANVLTF

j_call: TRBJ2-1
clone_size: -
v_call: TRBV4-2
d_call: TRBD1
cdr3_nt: TGTGCCAGCAGCCCGGACAGGGCCAGAAATGAGCAGTTCTTC
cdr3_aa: CASSPDRARNEQFF

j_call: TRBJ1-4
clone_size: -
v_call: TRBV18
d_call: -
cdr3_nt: TGTGCCAGCTCACCAACGGCAGGCGGTGAAAAACTGTTTTTT
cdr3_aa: CASSPTAGGEKLFF

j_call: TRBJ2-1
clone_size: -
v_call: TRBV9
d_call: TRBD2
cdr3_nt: TGTGCCAGCAGCCCCTGGGCTAGCGGGGGGAATGAGCAGTTCTTC
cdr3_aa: CASSPWASGGNEQFF

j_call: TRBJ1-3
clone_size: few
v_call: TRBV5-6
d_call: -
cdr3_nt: TGTGCCAGCAGCTTTATAGGCTCTGGAAACACCATATATTTT
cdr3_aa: CASSFIGSGNTIYF

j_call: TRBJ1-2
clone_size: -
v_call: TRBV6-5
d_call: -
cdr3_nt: TGTGCCAGCAGTTTTTCCGGGAGCCGCGGGAACTATGGCTACACCTTC
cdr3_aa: CASSFSGSRGNYGYTF

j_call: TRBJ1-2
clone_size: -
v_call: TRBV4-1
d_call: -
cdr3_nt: TGCGCCAGCAGCCAGGAGACCGAGACATATGGCTACACCTTC
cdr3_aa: CASSQETETYGYTF

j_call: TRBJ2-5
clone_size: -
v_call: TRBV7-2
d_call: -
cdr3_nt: TGTGCCAGCAGCTCCATGGGCGGGTACCAAGAGACCCAGTACTTC
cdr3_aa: CASSSMGGYQETQYF

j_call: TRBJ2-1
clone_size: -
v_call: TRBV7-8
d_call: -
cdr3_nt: TGTGCCAGCACTCAAAATGGGGCGACCTACAATGAGCAGTTCTTC
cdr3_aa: CASTQNGATYNEQFF

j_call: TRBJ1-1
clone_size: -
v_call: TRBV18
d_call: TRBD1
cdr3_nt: TGTGCCAGCTCACGAACAGGGGGCGGTGACATCACTGAAGCTTTCTTT
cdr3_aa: CASSRTGGGDITEAFF

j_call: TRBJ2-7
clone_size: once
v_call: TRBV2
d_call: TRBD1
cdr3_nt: TGTGCCAGCAGGCAGACAGGGGTGGTTATCGAGCAGTACTTC
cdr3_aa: CASRQTGVVIEQYF

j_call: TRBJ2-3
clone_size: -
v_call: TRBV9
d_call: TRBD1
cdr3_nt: TGTGCCAGCAGCGCGACAGGGACGGGGACAGATACGCAGTATTTT
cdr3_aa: CASSATGTGTDTQYF

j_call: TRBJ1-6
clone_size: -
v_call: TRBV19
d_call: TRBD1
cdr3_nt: TGTGCCAGTAGTCGAGGACAGGGGGATGCTTCACCCCTCCACTTT
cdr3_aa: CASSRGQGDASPLHF

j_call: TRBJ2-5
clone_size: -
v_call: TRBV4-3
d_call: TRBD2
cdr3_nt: TGCGCCAGCAGCCAAGGGACTAGCGGGGGGGTAACCCAGTACTTC
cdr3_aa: CASSQGTSGGVTQYF